These 13 T cell receptor beta chains share one sample of origin, sequenced in a study of cytomegalovirus exposure and HLA in healthy donors. Generated by immunoSEQ multiplex PCR, the TCRdb table keeps only in-frame clones and is missing some. The repertoire consists of some 120,000 clones, with 85% to 90% occurring once and the leading ten covering about 1.4%. Material for sequencing was PBMCs. These receptors all come from a young man in good health and CMV-seronegative.

The chain combines TRBV6-4 with TRBJ1-1; 8 bases are a match to TRBD1. Trimming removed 0 bases from V and 14 bases from J; junction bases left unmatched: 11. The CDR3 has 14 residues. Germline V CDR1 and CDR2: MRHNA, SNTAGT. CDR3: CASSDSDGQGGSFF. DNA of the CDR3: TGTGCCAGCAGTGACTCGGATGGACAGGGTGGAAGCTTCTTT.

The chain has TRBV18 and TRBJ2-2; weak D call: TRBD1 (5 bases). This CDR3 has 17 amino acids. With 2 bases removed from V and 6 bases from J, the gap between germline ends came to 19 bases. The V gene's germline CDR1 is KGHSH and CDR2 LQKENI. In nucleotides, the CDR3 is TGTGCCAGCTCACCATTCATAGGTGGGGCGCGTGCCGGGGAGCTGTTTTTT. Its translation is CASSPFIGGARAGELFF.

The chain employs TRBV9 and TRBJ2-3, with TRBD2 matching over 14 bases. V gave up 5 bases and J gave up 1 base; unmatched junction bases: 12. This CDR3 contains 19 residues. Germline lookup yields CDR1 SGDLS and CDR2 YYNGEE. The CDR3 nucleotides are TGTGCCAGCAGTGCCTCCGGGACTAGCGGGAGAGGCCGCACAGATACGCAGTATTTT. Its protein product is CASSASGTSGRGRTDTQYF.

The chain joins TRBV6-5 to TRBJ1-4, with D uncertain. Germline values: CDR1 MNHEY, CDR2 SVGAGI. This CDR3 contains 14 residues. The germline V and J ends were trimmed by 6 bases and 3 bases, with 11 bases remaining between them. The CDR3 coding sequence is TGTGCCAGCAGAACTACAAGGTCTAATGAAAAACTGTTTTTT. Its translation: CASRTTRSNEKLFF.

The genes are TRBV11-3 and TRBJ2-7; the D gene is possibly TRBD1 (6 bases). The CDR3 has 13 residues. CDR1 is SGHNT, CDR2 YENEEA, per germline. Trimming removed 3 bases from V and 7 bases from J, with 13 bases in between. The CDR3 coding sequence is TGTGCCAGCAGCTTGGGGGCCTTTGGGGAGCAGTACTTC. Residues: CASSLGAFGEQYF. Drawing the rest from reference TRBV11-3 and TRBJ2-7, the complete variable domain is EAGVVQSPRYKIIEKKQPVAFWCNPISGHNTLYWYLQNLGQGPELLIRYENEEAVDDSQLPKDRFSAERLKGVDSTLKIQPAELGDSAVYLCASSLGAFGEQYFGPGTRLTVT.

The chain recombines TRBV4-2 with TRBJ1-1, with D uncertain. Germline V CDR1 and CDR2: LGHNA, YNFKEQ. This CDR3 region has 15 residues. V lost 7 bases to trimming and J lost 4 bases, with 19 bases between them. The CDR3 bases are TGTGCCAGCACCTCAGGTCGGGAGGTTGCCACTGAAGCTTTCTTT. Translation: CASTSGREVATEAFF.

This sequence joins TRBV6-5 and TRBJ1-1; TRBD1 might be the D (6 bases). V lost 4 bases to trimming and J lost 5 bases, with 17 bases between them. The CDR3 runs to 15 residues. Germline loops: CDR1 MNHEY, CDR2 SVGAGI. The CDR3 sequence is CASSSQQGSWTEAFF. The CDR3 region has the DNA TGTGCCAGCAGTTCCCAACAGGGAAGTTGGACTGAAGCTTTCTTT.

V and J are TRBV2 and TRBJ1-2; TRBD1 is a possible D gene (5 bases). V was trimmed by 6 bases and J by 8 bases, leaving 34 bases between them. Per the germline V gene, CDR1 is SNHLY and CDR2 is FYNNEI. This CDR3 contains 19 residues. CDR3 in DNA: TGTGCCAGCAGCCCGGAAGTCTTCGGATTTTCCCAGGGAATCGAAGGCTACACCTTC. Translated: CASSPEVFGFSQGIEGYTF. The full variable domain, in which reference TRBV2 and TRBJ1-2 provide the parts outside the CDR3, is EPEVTQTPSHQVTQMGQEVILRCVPISNHLYFYWYRQILGQKVEFLVSFYNNEISEKSEIFDDQFSVERPDGSNFTLKIRSTKLEDSAMYFCASSPEVFGFSQGIEGYTFGSGTRLTVV.

The rearrangement uses TRBV6-1 and TRBJ1-1; D uncertain. In germline, CDR1 is MNHNS, CDR2 SASEGT. V shed 4 bases and J shed 1 base, with 7 bases lying between them. This CDR3 contains 13 residues. The DNA for the CDR3 is TGTGCCAGCAGTGTGAGGGAGAACACTGAAGCTTTCTTT. The encoded protein is CASSVRENTEAFF.

The chain recombines TRBV9 with TRBJ2-3; 11 bases map to TRBD2. CDR1 and CDR2 (germline): SGDLS, YYNGEE. The CDR3 is 15 residues long. The ends lost 4 bases at V and 3 bases at J; junction bases unmatched: 4. The CDR3 spells CASSPGTSGTDTQYF. In nucleotides, the CDR3 is TGTGCCAGCAGCCCTGGGACTAGCGGAACAGATACGCAGTATTTT.

This rearrangement joins TRBV5-1 to TRBJ2-1; 16 bases are shared with TRBD2. V trimming: 4 bases; J trimming: 10 bases; junction bases outside the gene matches: 11. Germline CDR1 reads SGHRS; CDR2 reads YFSETQ. The CDR3 is made up of 17 amino acids. The CDR3 nucleotides read TGCGCCAGCAGCCCGGACACCGGGACTAGCGGGAGGGGGGAGCAGTTCTTC. As protein: CASSPDTGTSGRGEQFF.

The chain has TRBV5-6 and TRBJ1-5, with D tentatively TRBD1 (5 bases). The CDR3 is 16 amino acids. The germline CDR1 and CDR2 sequences are SGHDT and YYEEEE. Trimming took off 1 base at V and 6 bases at J, with 17 bases between the two ends. In nucleotides, the CDR3 is TGTGCCAGCAGCTTGCATGGGGCAGGGTTTGTTCAGCCCCAGCATTTT. Translating it yields CASSLHGAGFVQPQHF.

This clone appeared a few times. V is TRBV9 and J is TRBJ2-2; D uncertain. V gave up 7 bases and J gave up 7 bases, with 14 bases separating them. In germline, CDR1 is SGDLS, CDR2 YYNGEE. The CDR3 runs 13 residues. The chain's CDR3 is CASAPLRGGELFF. CDR3 DNA: TGTGCCAGCGCCCCCCTGCGCGGCGGGGAGCTGTTTTTT.